The source of this T cell receptor (beta chain) is a study of blood T cell repertoires in COVID-19. The CDR3 covers 18 residues. V lost 2 bases and J lost 3, with 17 bases in between. Germline loops: CDR1 WSHSY, CDR2 SAAADI. In the original processing: Amplification with reference gene primers provided the estimates of nucleated cell counts. Profiled with immunoSEQ multiplex PCR; TCRdb holds only in-frame clones, not every one. That table furnishes V, J and clone size, whereas the DNA furnished D and trimming. There are 150,000 to 200,000 clones in the sample; around 85% occur only once, and about 3.9% lies in the top ten.

The specimen was peripheral blood. The sequence came from a woman between 65 and 79 years old with acute or convalescent COVID-19. V is TRBV10-2 and J is TRBJ1-6, with D possibly being TRBD1 (6 bases). CDR3: CASSEMGGQGIYNSPLHF. Written as DNA, the CDR3 is TGCGCCAGCAGTGAGATGGGAGGGCAGGGGATCTATAATTCACCCCTCCACTTT.